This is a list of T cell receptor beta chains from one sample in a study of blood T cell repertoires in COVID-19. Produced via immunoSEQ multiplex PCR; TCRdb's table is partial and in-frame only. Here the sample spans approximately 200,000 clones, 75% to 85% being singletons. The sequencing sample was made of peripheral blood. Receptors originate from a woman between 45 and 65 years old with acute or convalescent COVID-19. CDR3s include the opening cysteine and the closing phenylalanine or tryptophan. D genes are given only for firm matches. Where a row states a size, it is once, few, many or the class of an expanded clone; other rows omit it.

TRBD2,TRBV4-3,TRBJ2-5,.,TGCGCCAGCAGCCAAGTGCTTGCGGGAGGGGAACAAGAGACCCAGTACTTC,CASSQVLAGGEQETQYF
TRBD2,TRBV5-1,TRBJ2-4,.,TGCGCCAGCAGCCCCGTGCTAGCGGGAGGAGACATTCAGTACTTC,CASSPVLAGGDIQYF
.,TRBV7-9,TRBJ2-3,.,TGTGCCAGCAGCTTAGCTGTATCTGGCCATACGCAGTATTTT,CASSLAVSGHTQYF
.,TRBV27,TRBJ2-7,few,TGTGCCAGCAGTTTATCAGGGGTCGGCCATTACGAGCAGTACTTC,CASSLSGVGHYEQYF
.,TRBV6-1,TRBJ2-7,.,TGTGCCAGCAGTGAAACATCCTACGAGCAGTACTTC,CASSETSYEQYF
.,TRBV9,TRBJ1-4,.,TGTGCCAGCAGCGGACACAGGAATGAAAAACTGTTTTTT,CASSGHRNEKLFF
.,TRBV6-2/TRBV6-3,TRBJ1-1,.,TGTGCCAGCAGTCCGGGACAAAATTTGAACACTGAAGCTTTCTTT,CASSPGQNLNTEAFF
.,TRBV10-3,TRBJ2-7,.,TGTGCCATCAGGCAGGCTCTACCTTACGAGCAGTACTTC,CAIRQALPYEQYF
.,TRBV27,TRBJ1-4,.,TGTGCCAGCGGACTCCGTGGACGGCTTAATGAAAAACTGTTTTTT,CASGLRGRLNEKLFF
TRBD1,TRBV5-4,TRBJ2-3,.,TGTGCCAGCAGCCAGGACAGGGGGCTTGGAGATACGCAGTATTTT,CASSQDRGLGDTQYF
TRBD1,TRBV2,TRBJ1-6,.,TGTGCCAGCAATAAGGGGACAGGGAGTTCACCCCTCCACTTT,CASNKGTGSSPLHF
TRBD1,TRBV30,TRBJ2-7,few,TGTGCCTGTTCGAAGGGACAGGGCTCCTACGAGCAGTACTTC,CACSKGQGSYEQYF
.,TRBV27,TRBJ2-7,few,TGTGCCAGCAGTCCCCGGGACACCGTTTCCTACGAGCAGTACTTC,CASSPRDTVSYEQYF
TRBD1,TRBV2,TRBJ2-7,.,TGTGCCAGCAGTACCGGGACAGGGATGGGCGAGCAGTACTTC,CASSTGTGMGEQYF